A selection of T cell receptor beta chains follows, all from one sample in a study of immune cell composition in non-small cell lung cancer. Sequenced by immunoSEQ multiplex PCR; TCRdb stores in-frame clones only, minus some. The repertoire holds around 9,100 clones, about 80% seen once, with approximately 9.4% in the top ten. Sample: lung tumor tissue. These receptors were collected from a human donor with non-small cell lung cancer. CDR3s include the opening cysteine and the closing phenylalanine or tryptophan. The D gene is left open where the match is weak. Clone size appears in some rows only: once, few, many, or a class for an expanded clone.

D gene	V gene	clone size	J gene	CDR3 protein	CDR3 DNA
TRBD2	TRBV29-1	NA	TRBJ2-5	CSGRLAGLRRGPQETQYF	TGCAGCGGTCGACTAGCGGGATTACGGAGGGGACCCCAAGAGACCCAGTACTTC
NA	TRBV6-5	NA	TRBJ1-2	CASSYLGRSQYGYTF	TGTGCCAGCAGTTACCTTGGACGCAGTCAGTATGGCTACACCTTC
NA	TRBV5-6	NA	TRBJ1-3	CASSLTPYSGNTIYF	TGTGCCAGCAGCCTAACACCGTACTCTGGAAACACCATATATTTT
NA	TRBV5-1	NA	TRBJ1-1	CASSLEAGEAFF	TGCGCCAGCAGCTTGGAGGCAGGCGAAGCTTTCTTT
NA	TRBV9	few	TRBJ1-4	CASSVNRMVGTNEKLFF	TGTGCCAGCAGCGTAAATCGTATGGTGGGGACTAATGAAAAACTGTTTTTT
TRBD1	TRBV6-5	NA	TRBJ1-2	CATSGADRGDYGYTF	TGTGCCACCTCCGGTGCGGACAGGGGGGACTATGGCTACACCTTC
NA	TRBV18	NA	TRBJ2-3	CASSPERDTQYF	TGTGCCAGCTCACCAGAAAGAGATACGCAGTATTTT
NA	TRBV6-1	NA	TRBJ2-2	CASSEASFQQMLDSGELFF	TGTGCCAGCAGTGAAGCCTCTTTTCAACAGATGCTGGATTCCGGGGAGCTGTTTTTT
NA	TRBV5-4	NA	TRBJ1-1	CASSLMGTLGTEAFF	TGTGCCAGCAGCTTGATGGGGACCCTGGGGACTGAAGCTTTCTTT
NA	TRBV11-3	few	TRBJ2-1	CASSLDGVGEQFF	TGTGCCAGCAGCTTAGATGGAGTGGGAGAGCAGTTCTTC
NA	TRBV30	NA	TRBJ1-2	CACTRTVDYGYTF	TGTGCCTGCACCAGGACAGTAGACTATGGCTACACCTTC
NA	TRBV27	NA	TRBJ2-2	CASSLRGRQTGELFF	TGTGCCAGCAGTTTGAGAGGCAGGCAAACCGGGGAGCTGTTTTTT
NA	TRBV28	NA	TRBJ2-7	CASSSTGYGSYEQYF	TGTGCCAGCAGTTCCACGGGGTATGGTTCCTACGAGCAGTACTTC
NA	TRBV10-1	few	TRBJ2-7	CASGWGRFRCAYEQYF	TGCGCCAGCGGCTGGGGCCGGTTTAGGTGCGCCTACGAGCAGTACTTC
NA	TRBV6-4	NA	TRBJ2-3	CASSIGLHGTDTQYF	TGTGCCAGCAGTATCGGACTACATGGCACAGATACGCAGTATTTT
NA	TRBV2	NA	TRBJ2-1	CATQPITSDARLGDEQFF	TGTGCCACCCAACCAATCACCAGCGACGCCCGACTCGGCGATGAGCAGTTCTTC
TRBD2	TRBV9	NA	TRBJ2-1	CASSAQLAGGGDEQFF	TGTGCCAGCAGCGCCCAACTAGCGGGGGGCGGTGATGAGCAGTTCTTC
NA	TRBV28	NA	TRBJ1-6	CASSLGPRGSPLHF	TGTGCCAGCAGTTTAGGCCCGAGAGGTTCACCCCTCCACTTT
NA	TRBV9	NA	TRBJ2-7	CASSPEGHGEQYF	TGTGCCAGCAGCCCGGAGGGGCATGGCGAGCAGTACTTC
TRBD1	TRBV5-1	NA	TRBJ2-7	CASSLTGTGIYEQYF	TGCGCCAGCAGCTTAACCGGGACAGGGATCTACGAGCAGTACTTC
TRBD1	TRBV5-4	NA	TRBJ2-1	CASSYGQGAYNEQFF	TGTGCCAGCAGCTACGGACAGGGGGCGTACAATGAGCAGTTCTTC
NA	TRBV5-1	NA	TRBJ1-2	CASSLAGGSGDYGYTF	TGCGCCAGCAGCTTGGCCGGAGGGTCCGGTGACTATGGCTACACCTTC
NA	TRBV7-6	few	TRBJ1-2	CASSRLIGRVNYGYTF	TGTGCCAGCAGCCGACTAATCGGCAGGGTCAACTATGGCTACACCTTC
NA	TRBV27	NA	TRBJ2-7	CASSFQGSYEQYF	TGTGCCAGCAGTTTCCAGGGGTCCTACGAGCAGTACTTC
NA	TRBV4-2	few	TRBJ1-3	CASSFRLSGNTIYF	TGTGCCAGCAGCTTTCGACTCTCTGGAAACACCATATATTTT
NA	TRBV28	NA	TRBJ2-3	CASRTSTDTQYF	TGTGCCAGCAGGACTAGCACAGATACGCAGTATTTT
TRBD1	TRBV6-5	NA	TRBJ1-6	CASSYRDRNNSPLHF	TGTGCCAGCAGTTACCGGGACAGGAATAATTCACCCCTCCACTTT
NA	TRBV25-1	once	TRBJ1-6	CASSADQLNSPLHF	TGTGCCAGCAGTGCGGACCAACTAAATTCACCCCTCCACTTT
TRBD1	TRBV9	NA	TRBJ2-3	CASSARAGTGRTDTQYF	TGTGCCAGCAGCGCCCGGGCTGGGACAGGGCGCACAGATACGCAGTATTTT
NA	TRBV11-3	NA	TRBJ1-1	CASSLGGGGTEAFF	TGTGCCAGCAGCTTAGGGGGCGGTGGCACTGAAGCTTTCTTT
NA	TRBV5-1	few	TRBJ2-2	CASSLNNGGELFF	TGCGCCAGCAGCTTGAATAACGGCGGGGAGCTGTTTTTT
NA	TRBV30	NA	TRBJ2-4	CAYAAKNIQYF	TGTGCCTATGCAGCCAAAAACATTCAGTACTTC
TRBD1	TRBV9	once	TRBJ1-4	CASSVGDSRGEKLFF	TGTGCCAGCAGCGTAGGGGACAGCCGTGGCGAAAAACTGTTTTTT
NA	TRBV5-4	NA	TRBJ2-1	CASSLRDASSYNEQFF	TGTGCCAGCAGCTTACGGGACGCCAGCTCCTACAATGAGCAGTTCTTC
NA	TRBV9	NA	TRBJ2-1	CASSVGAEQFF	TGTGCCAGCAGCGTAGGAGCAGAGCAGTTCTTC
NA	TRBV5-1	once	TRBJ1-1	CASSYDSNRAGAFF	TGCGCCAGCAGCTATGACTCGAACAGGGCGGGGGCTTTCTTT
NA	TRBV28	NA	TRBJ2-5	CASSFDSQETQYF	TGTGCCAGCAGCTTTGACAGTCAAGAGACCCAGTACTTC
TRBD2	TRBV7-9	NA	TRBJ2-3	CASSSPGTTTDTQYF	TGTGCCAGCAGCTCCCCCGGGACTACCACAGATACGCAGTATTTT
TRBD1	TRBV11-2	NA	TRBJ2-5	CASSSDRVETQYF	TGTGCCAGCAGCTCTGACAGGGTTGAGACCCAGTACTTC
NA	TRBV5-4	NA	TRBJ2-3	CASSPSRGDTQYF	TGTGCCAGCAGCCCATCTCGCGGTGACACGCAGTATTTT
NA	TRBV5-1	few	TRBJ1-2	CASSLDTNYGYTF	TGCGCCAGCAGCCTCGACACTAACTATGGCTACACCTTC
NA	TRBV9	NA	TRBJ2-1	CASNPELGSNEQFF	TGTGCCAGCAACCCAGAATTAGGATCCAATGAGCAGTTCTTC
NA	TRBV15	NA	TRBJ1-1	CATSRDPPAEAFF	TGTGCCACCAGCAGAGATCCCCCGGCTGAAGCTTTCTTT
NA	TRBV4-2	NA	TRBJ2-7	CASSQDWGASSYEQYF	TGTGCCAGCAGCCAAGATTGGGGGGCCAGCTCCTACGAGCAGTACTTC
NA	TRBV7-2	once	TRBJ1-4	CASSLVVRGGLGEKLFF	TGTGCCAGCAGCTTAGTAGTTCGGGGAGGGCTTGGGGAAAAACTGTTTTTT
NA	TRBV5-4	NA	TRBJ2-1	CASSEGGVYNEQFF	TGTGCCAGCAGCGAGGGGGGAGTCTACAATGAGCAGTTCTTC
NA	TRBV21-1	NA	TRBJ1-1	CANPRGGTEAFF	TGTGCCAACCCGAGGGGGGGGACTGAAGCTTTCTTT
NA	TRBV7-9	NA	TRBJ1-2	CASSPSSAADGYTF	TGTGCCAGCAGCCCTTCGTCTGCCGCCGATGGCTACACCTTC
NA	TRBV6-1	NA	TRBJ2-5	CASSALLATQYF	TGTGCCAGCAGTGCCCTGCTGGCGACCCAGTACTTC
NA	TRBV28	medium-sized	TRBJ1-5	CASSYGVGLHPYSNQPQHF	TGTGCCAGCAGTTATGGGGTAGGACTACACCCTTATAGCAATCAGCCCCAGCATTTT
NA	TRBV7-3	NA	TRBJ2-2	CASSLTAGELFF	TGTGCCAGCAGCTTAACAGCCGGGGAGCTGTTTTTT
TRBD1	TRBV5-6	NA	TRBJ1-2	CASSLERDRGRNYGYTF	TGTGCCAGCAGCTTGGAGAGGGACAGGGGACGTAACTATGGCTACACCTTC
NA	TRBV7-3	NA	TRBJ2-7	CASSLDGEQYF	TGTGCCAGCAGCTTAGACGGCGAGCAGTACTTC
NA	TRBV7-2	NA	TRBJ2-5	CASSRYSSATLKAQYF	TGTGCCAGCAGCCGGTACAGCTCCGCTACGCTAAAGGCCCAGTACTTC
NA	TRBV30	NA	TRBJ1-2	CAWSASGYNYGYTF	TGTGCCTGGAGTGCCAGCGGCTACAATTATGGCTACACCTTC